These 12 T cell receptor beta chains share one sample of origin, sequenced in a study of OX40 agonist ivuxolimab in advanced cancers. The library relied on the immunoSEQ multiplex PCR assay. This immuneACCESS table, as held by TCRdb, lists in-frame sequences with V and J called but not all clones. Of the missing ones, under half trace to an unresolved V gene in checked studies; the others have no known cause. The sample data list about 100,000 clones, and roughly 95% of these were observed just once. The ten largest make up 2% of the sample. This specimen consisted of CD4+ or CD8+ T cells sorted from blood, obtained in a trial of the OX40 agonist ivuxolimab. Every receptor here comes from an adult with an advanced solid tumor such as melanoma, head and neck, liver or kidney cancer.

CDR3 bases: TGTGCCAGCAGTCCCTTAGGTGCGGATACGCAGTATTTT. It yields the protein CASSPLGADTQYF. The chain employs TRBV6-6 and TRBJ2-3, with D unclear. The CDR3 is 13 amino acids. V was shortened by 5 bases and J by 6 bases, with 12 bases between the two germline ends. CDR1 MNHNY and CDR2 SVGAGI come from the germline V gene (reference sequence).

This clone was seen just once. CDR3 sequence reads: CATPGLAVYEQYF. CDR3 nucleotide sequence: TGTGCCACCCCGGGACTAGCGGTCTACGAGCAGTACTTC. The rearrangement joins TRBV27 to TRBJ2-7, with 11 bases that match TRBD2. This CDR3 region has 13 residues. CDR1 and CDR2 from the germline V gene are MNHEY and SMNVEV (reference sequence). J lost 3 bases, V lost 10 bases, and 5 bases had no gene match.

This clone came up once. The chain combines TRBV7-9 with TRBJ2-1; 7 nucleotides align to TRBD2. J gave up 12 bases and V 5 bases, and 13 bases lay outside the gene matches. Germline CDR1 and CDR2: SEHNR and FQNEAQ (reference sequence). The CDR3 runs to 14 residues. The CDR3 nucleotides are TGTGCCAGCAGCCCGGGTATTGCGGGAGTCGGGCAGTTCTTC. It yields the protein CASSPGIAGVGQFF.

This chain joins TRBV7-8 and TRBJ2-1; D may be TRBD2 (6 bases). The CDR3 loop spans 16 amino acids. Trimming left V 5 bases short and J 3 bases short, with 17 bases between. CDR1 and CDR2 (germline): SGHVS, FQNEAQ. This CDR3 reads CASSPVAAVLYNEQFF. The CDR3 DNA reads TGTGCCAGCAGCCCCGTAGCGGCCGTCCTCTACAATGAGCAGTTCTTC.

The chain links TRBV4-2 to TRBJ1-1; perhaps TRBD1 as D (5 bases). The ends were cut back, 5 bases at V and 0 bases at J, with 16 bases in the middle. This CDR3 spans 16 amino acids. CDR1 and CDR2 (germline): LGHNA, YNFKEQ. CDR3 nucleotide sequence: TGTGCCAGCAGCTTGGTACCGGGACGGATGAACACTGAAGCTTTCTTT. Its protein product is CASSLVPGRMNTEAFF.

This CDR3 reads CASSISGSGANVLTF. In nucleotides, the CDR3 is TGTGCCAGTAGTATTTCAGGGTCTGGGGCCAACGTCCTGACTTTC. This sequence joins TRBV19 and TRBJ2-6; maybe TRBD1 (5 bases). The CDR3 totals 15 residues. Looked up from germline, CDR1 is LNHDA and CDR2 is SQIVND (reference sequence). The V and J ends lost 3 bases and 1 base respectively, with 7 bases between them.

The chain is built from TRBV7-8 and TRBJ1-1; D is undetermined. This CDR3 spans 18 amino acids. Trimming removed 2 bases from V and 0 bases from J, with 19 bases in between. From germline, CDR1 is SGHVS and CDR2 FQNEAQ. CDR3 loop: CASSLIPASAKMNTEAFF. The CDR3 region has the DNA TGTGCCAGCAGCTTAATCCCGGCCAGTGCAAAAATGAACACTGAAGCTTTCTTT.

The J gene is TRBJ1-6, the V gene TRBV5-6; TRBD1 aligns across 9 bases. Germline assignment: CDR1 SGHDT and CDR2 YYEEEE. V lost 0 bases and J lost 7; bases outside the gene matches: 5. This CDR3 has 16 amino acids. CDR3 in DNA: TGTGCCAGCAGCTTGGAGGGGACAGGGCTAAATTCACCCCTCCACTTT. It translates to CASSLEGTGLNSPLHF.

This CDR3 reads CATAREELFF. The CDR3 nucleotides are TGTGCCACCGCCAGGGAGGAGCTGTTTTTT. The V call is TRBV7-9, the J call TRBJ2-2; perhaps TRBD1 as D (5 bases). The CDR3 consists of 10 residues. The germline V gene has CDR1 SEHNR and CDR2 FQNEAQ (reference sequence). V lost 10 bases, J lost 10 bases, and 10 bases lay in between.

The chain recombines TRBV2 with TRBJ2-7; 8 bases align to TRBD1. CDR3 length: 15 residues. Trimming removed 8 bases from V and 5 bases from J; junction bases left unmatched: 14. Germline V gene data show CDR1 as SNHLY and CDR2 as FYNNEI. DNA of the CDR3: TGTGCCAGCTTCGGAAGTGGCAGGGGGCCTCACGAGCAGTACTTC. It encodes CASFGSGRGPHEQYF. The full variable domain, completed using reference TRBV2 and TRBJ2-7, is EPEVTQTPSHQVTQMGQEVILRCVPISNHLYFYWYRQILGQKVEFLVSFYNNEISEKSEIFDDQFSVERPDGSNFTLKIRSTKLEDSAMYFCASFGSGRGPHEQYFGPGTRLTVT.

This clone was seen a few times. The V and J genes are TRBV30 and TRBJ1-5; D remains unclear. V lost 1 base and J lost 2, with 12 bases in between. CDR3 size: 15 residues. Germline-derived CDR1 and CDR2 are GTSNPN and SVGIG (reference sequence). The CDR3 protein is CAWSGAAGGNQPQHF. The CDR3 nucleotides are TGTGCCTGGAGTGGGGCAGCAGGAGGCAATCAGCCCCAGCATTTT.

J is TRBJ2-1 and V is TRBV27; D uncertain. The CDR3 has 13 amino acids. CDR1 MNHEY and CDR2 SMNVEV come from the germline V gene (reference sequence). The V end lost 3 bases, the J end lost 8 bases, and 11 bases lay between the germline ends. The CDR3 sequence: CASSFFIGDEQFF. CDR3 bases: TGTGCCAGCAGTTTCTTCATTGGAGATGAGCAGTTCTTC.